These T cell receptor beta chains were read from a single sample in a study of T-cell reconstitution after alpha-beta-depleted transplantation in children. TCRdb itself ran the PCR reads through MiXCR, one entry per CDR3 protein. The top ten hold 0.79% of the sample, which has hundreds of thousands of distinct CDR3 sequences, less than 15% seen once. Sequences were derived from PBMCs, sampled before TCRalphabeta/CD19-depleted stem cell transplant. These receptors were taken from a girl between 2 and 10 years old with congenital amegakaryocytic thrombocytopenia, due to receive a stem cell transplant. CDR3s include the opening cysteine and the closing phenylalanine or tryptophan. The D gene is left open where the match is weak. Clone size is given for some rows only: seen once, a few or many times, or a class if the clone is expanded.

j_call: TRBJ2-5
d_call: .
v_call: TRBV14
clone_size: once
cdr3_aa: CASSQETASFQETQYF
cdr3_nt: TGTGCCAGCAGCCAAGAGACAGCCTCATTCCAAGAGACCCAGTACTTC

j_call: TRBJ2-1
d_call: .
v_call: TRBV7-8
clone_size: few
cdr3_aa: CASSLARGPQFF
cdr3_nt: TGTGCCAGCAGCTTAGCGCGGGGGCCCCAGTTCTTC

j_call: TRBJ2-1
d_call: .
v_call: TRBV5-1
clone_size: many
cdr3_aa: CASSPSVAASYNEQFF
cdr3_nt: TGCGCCAGCAGCCCCTCTGTGGCGGCCTCCTACAATGAGCAGTTCTTC

j_call: TRBJ1-4
d_call: .
v_call: TRBV12-3/TRBV12-4
clone_size: .
cdr3_aa: CASSLTAGEKLFF
cdr3_nt: TGTGCCAGCAGTTTAACAGCCGGCGAAAAACTGTTTTTT

j_call: TRBJ2-2
d_call: TRBD1
v_call: TRBV7-6
clone_size: .
cdr3_aa: CASSPRQGAIGELFF
cdr3_nt: TGTGCCAGCAGCCCCAGACAGGGGGCAATCGGGGAGCTGTTTTTT

j_call: TRBJ2-1
d_call: .
v_call: TRBV4-2
clone_size: .
cdr3_aa: CASSPKWGFGNNEQFF
cdr3_nt: TGTGCCAGCAGCCCGAAGTGGGGTTTTGGCAACAATGAGCAGTTCTTC

j_call: TRBJ2-3
d_call: .
v_call: TRBV6-5
clone_size: many
cdr3_aa: CASSYASSTDTQYF
cdr3_nt: TGTGCCAGCAGTTACGCATCTAGCACAGATACGCAGTATTTT

j_call: TRBJ2-1
d_call: TRBD2
v_call: TRBV4-1
clone_size: few
cdr3_aa: CASSQGSGGRYNEQFF
cdr3_nt: TGCGCCAGCAGCCAAGGGTCTGGCGGGAGGTACAATGAGCAGTTCTTC

j_call: TRBJ1-1
d_call: .
v_call: TRBV7-8
clone_size: .
cdr3_aa: CASSGGRDGGAPEAFF
cdr3_nt: TGTGCCAGCAGCGGGGGAAGGGATGGGGGCGCCCCTGAAGCTTTCTTT

j_call: TRBJ2-3
d_call: TRBD2
v_call: TRBV4-2
clone_size: few
cdr3_aa: CASSTTSKRDGTDTQYF
cdr3_nt: TGTGCCAGCAGCACCACTAGTAAGCGGGACGGCACAGATACGCAGTATTTT

j_call: TRBJ2-2
d_call: .
v_call: TRBV20-1
clone_size: many
cdr3_aa: CSARSISWDGELFF
cdr3_nt: TGCAGTGCTAGGTCCATCAGTTGGGACGGGGAGCTGTTTTTT

j_call: TRBJ1-5
d_call: .
v_call: TRBV12-3/TRBV12-4
clone_size: many
cdr3_aa: CASSLDGSNQPQHF
cdr3_nt: TGTGCCAGCAGTTTAGACGGAAGCAATCAGCCCCAGCATTTT

j_call: TRBJ1-2
d_call: TRBD1
v_call: TRBV29-1
clone_size: .
cdr3_aa: CSVATGRGLGYTF
cdr3_nt: TGCAGCGTTGCCACGGGGAGGGGGCTTGGCTACACCTTC

j_call: TRBJ2-2
d_call: .
v_call: TRBV4-1
clone_size: few
cdr3_aa: CASKETGNGELFF
cdr3_nt: TGCGCCAGCAAGGAAACAGGGAACGGGGAGCTGTTTTTT

j_call: TRBJ1-4
d_call: .
v_call: TRBV5-1
clone_size: many
cdr3_aa: CASSLAAQGGTNEKLFF
cdr3_nt: TGCGCCAGCAGCTTGGCCGCACAGGGAGGAACTAATGAAAAACTGTTTTTT

j_call: TRBJ2-7
d_call: .
v_call: TRBV3-1
clone_size: .
cdr3_aa: CASCQEVGTGSSYEQYF
cdr3_nt: TGTGCCTCCTGCCAAGAGGTAGGAACGGGGAGCTCCTACGAGCAGTACTTC

j_call: TRBJ1-1
d_call: .
v_call: TRBV12-3/TRBV12-4
clone_size: many
cdr3_aa: CASSFSGDKGEAFF
cdr3_nt: TGTGCCAGCAGTTTTTCGGGGGATAAGGGTGAAGCTTTCTTT

j_call: TRBJ2-7
d_call: .
v_call: TRBV4-2
clone_size: .
cdr3_aa: CASSLDVDEHYF
cdr3_nt: TGTGCCAGCAGCCTCGACGTGGACGAGCACTACTTC

j_call: TRBJ2-1
d_call: .
v_call: TRBV7-7
clone_size: few
cdr3_aa: CASSLGVALGGTLGNEQFF
cdr3_nt: TGTGCCAGCAGCTTAGGCGTAGCACTGGGCGGAACACTGGGAAATGAGCAGTTCTTC

j_call: TRBJ2-7
d_call: .
v_call: TRBV29-1
clone_size: many
cdr3_aa: CSVEAPQSYEQYF
cdr3_nt: TGCAGCGTTGAAGCCCCACAGAGCTACGAGCAGTACTTC

j_call: TRBJ2-3
d_call: .
v_call: TRBV12-3/TRBV12-4
clone_size: few
cdr3_aa: CASRETTADTQYF
cdr3_nt: TGTGCCAGCAGGGAAACGACGGCGGATACGCAGTATTTT

j_call: TRBJ2-3
d_call: TRBD2
v_call: TRBV12-3/TRBV12-4
clone_size: .
cdr3_aa: CASSPRAGAEVDTQYF
cdr3_nt: TGTGCCAGCAGTCCGAGAGCGGGAGCTGAGGTAGATACGCAGTATTTT

j_call: TRBJ1-3
d_call: .
v_call: TRBV20-1
clone_size: many
cdr3_aa: CSARTAMLNTIYF
cdr3_nt: TGCAGTGCTAGAACTGCCATGTTGAACACCATATATTTT

j_call: TRBJ1-5
d_call: .
v_call: TRBV12-3/TRBV12-4
clone_size: many
cdr3_aa: CASSFLRGVYSNQPQHF
cdr3_nt: TGTGCCAGCAGCTTCCTTCGGGGGGTTTATAGCAATCAGCCCCAGCATTTT

j_call: TRBJ1-5
d_call: .
v_call: TRBV7-2
clone_size: .
cdr3_aa: CASSFRPNQPQHF
cdr3_nt: TGTGCCAGCAGCTTCCGCCCCAATCAGCCCCAGCATTTT

j_call: TRBJ2-5
d_call: TRBD1
v_call: TRBV28
clone_size: .
cdr3_aa: CASSSALRQGHSETQYF
cdr3_nt: TGTGCCAGCAGTTCCGCACTTCGACAGGGACACTCGGAGACCCAGTACTTC

j_call: TRBJ2-5
d_call: .
v_call: TRBV27
clone_size: few
cdr3_aa: CASTPDSHQVETQYF
cdr3_nt: TGTGCCAGCACCCCCGACAGTCATCAGGTGGAGACCCAGTACTTC

j_call: TRBJ1-2
d_call: TRBD1
v_call: TRBV10-3
clone_size: few
cdr3_aa: CAITYSLTGHGYTF
cdr3_nt: TGTGCCATCACTTACTCATTGACAGGGCACGGCTACACCTTC

j_call: TRBJ2-3
d_call: TRBD1
v_call: TRBV20-1
clone_size: .
cdr3_aa: CSAPRDRATDTQYF
cdr3_nt: TGCAGTGCTCCCAGGGACAGGGCAACAGATACGCAGTATTTT

j_call: TRBJ2-3
d_call: .
v_call: TRBV5-1
clone_size: .
cdr3_aa: CASRLLVDVWADTQYF
cdr3_nt: TGCGCCAGCAGATTGCTAGTCGATGTTTGGGCAGATACGCAGTATTTT

j_call: TRBJ2-7
d_call: .
v_call: TRBV7-8
clone_size: many
cdr3_aa: CASAQGLYEQYF
cdr3_nt: TGTGCCAGCGCACAGGGACTCTACGAGCAGTACTTC

j_call: TRBJ1-2
d_call: TRBD1
v_call: TRBV12-3/TRBV12-4
clone_size: many
cdr3_aa: CASSQTGLDPYGYTF
cdr3_nt: TGTGCCAGCAGCCAGACAGGGCTCGATCCATATGGCTACACCTTC

j_call: TRBJ2-3
d_call: TRBD2
v_call: TRBV5-1
clone_size: many
cdr3_aa: CASNPSGLRSNTQYF
cdr3_nt: TGCGCCAGCAATCCCTCGGGACTACGATCGAATACGCAGTATTTT

j_call: TRBJ1-3
d_call: TRBD1
v_call: TRBV7-3
clone_size: .
cdr3_aa: CASSLIATTGTGPGNTIYF
cdr3_nt: TGTGCCAGCAGCTTAATTGCGACCACCGGGACAGGGCCTGGAAACACCATATATTTT

j_call: TRBJ2-2
d_call: TRBD2
v_call: TRBV5-1
clone_size: few
cdr3_aa: CASSLLAGGSGELFF
cdr3_nt: TGCGCCAGCAGCTTACTAGCGGGAGGATCCGGGGAGCTGTTTTTT

j_call: TRBJ2-3
d_call: TRBD2
v_call: TRBV7-3
clone_size: .
cdr3_aa: CASSSGRAPDTQYF
cdr3_nt: TGTGCCAGCAGTAGCGGGAGGGCCCCAGATACGCAGTATTTT

j_call: TRBJ2-7
d_call: .
v_call: TRBV10-3
clone_size: .
cdr3_aa: CAIQASLTPNYEQYF
cdr3_nt: TGTGCCATCCAAGCGAGCCTAACACCCAATTACGAGCAGTACTTC

j_call: TRBJ2-5
d_call: .
v_call: TRBV5-1
clone_size: few
cdr3_aa: CAGSRGGAEETQYF
cdr3_nt: TGCGCCGGTTCGCGGGGTGGTGCCGAAGAGACCCAGTACTTC

j_call: TRBJ2-1
d_call: TRBD2
v_call: TRBV14
clone_size: many
cdr3_aa: CASSQVAGTKTSGRNEQFF
cdr3_nt: TGTGCCAGCAGCCAAGTCGCGGGGACTAAGACTAGCGGGAGGAATGAGCAGTTCTTC

j_call: TRBJ2-3
d_call: .
v_call: TRBV29-1
clone_size: many
cdr3_aa: CSVGVDTQYF
cdr3_nt: TGCAGCGTAGGTGTAGATACGCAGTATTTT

j_call: TRBJ1-1
d_call: .
v_call: TRBV12-3/TRBV12-4
clone_size: .
cdr3_aa: CASIFANGVAFF
cdr3_nt: TGTGCCAGCATATTCGCTAATGGGGTTGCTTTCTTT

j_call: TRBJ1-4
d_call: .
v_call: TRBV20-1
clone_size: many
cdr3_aa: CSARLGWEIEKLFF
cdr3_nt: TGCAGTGCTAGATTGGGGTGGGAGATTGAAAAACTGTTTTTT

j_call: TRBJ2-1
d_call: TRBD2
v_call: TRBV6-5
clone_size: few
cdr3_aa: CASSYVPSGVISYNEQFF
cdr3_nt: TGTGCCAGCAGTTATGTCCCTAGCGGGGTCATTTCCTACAATGAGCAGTTCTTC

j_call: TRBJ1-5
d_call: .
v_call: TRBV12-3/TRBV12-4
clone_size: many
cdr3_aa: CASSSGSSYQPQHF
cdr3_nt: TGTGCCAGCAGTTCTGGCAGTTCCTATCAGCCCCAGCATTTT

j_call: TRBJ2-1
d_call: TRBD2
v_call: TRBV4-1
clone_size: few
cdr3_aa: CASSHSLADSYNEQFF
cdr3_nt: TGCGCCAGCAGCCACAGCCTAGCGGACTCCTACAATGAGCAGTTCTTC

j_call: TRBJ2-7
d_call: TRBD2
v_call: TRBV20-1
clone_size: many
cdr3_aa: CSALGTSSYEQYF
cdr3_nt: TGCAGTGCTTTAGGGACTAGCAGCTACGAGCAGTACTTC

j_call: TRBJ2-1
d_call: TRBD1
v_call: TRBV20-1
clone_size: .
cdr3_aa: CSARAADRDEQFF
cdr3_nt: TGCAGTGCTAGAGCGGCAGACAGGGATGAGCAGTTCTTC

j_call: TRBJ2-7
d_call: TRBD2
v_call: TRBV5-1
clone_size: .
cdr3_aa: CASSLGLAEREQYF
cdr3_nt: TGCGCCAGCAGCTTGGGACTAGCAGAGAGGGAGCAGTACTTC